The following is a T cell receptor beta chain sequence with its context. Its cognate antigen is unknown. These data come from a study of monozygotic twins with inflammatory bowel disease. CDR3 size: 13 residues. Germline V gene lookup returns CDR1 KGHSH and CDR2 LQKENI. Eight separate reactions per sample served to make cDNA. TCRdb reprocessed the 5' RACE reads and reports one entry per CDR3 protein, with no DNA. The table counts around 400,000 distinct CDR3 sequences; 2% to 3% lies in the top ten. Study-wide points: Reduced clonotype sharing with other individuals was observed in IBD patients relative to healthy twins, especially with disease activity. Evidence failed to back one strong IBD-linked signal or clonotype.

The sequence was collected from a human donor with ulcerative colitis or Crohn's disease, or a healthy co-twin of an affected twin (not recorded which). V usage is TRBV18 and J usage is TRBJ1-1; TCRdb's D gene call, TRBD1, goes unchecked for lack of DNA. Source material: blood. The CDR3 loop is CASSPSTGFEAFF.